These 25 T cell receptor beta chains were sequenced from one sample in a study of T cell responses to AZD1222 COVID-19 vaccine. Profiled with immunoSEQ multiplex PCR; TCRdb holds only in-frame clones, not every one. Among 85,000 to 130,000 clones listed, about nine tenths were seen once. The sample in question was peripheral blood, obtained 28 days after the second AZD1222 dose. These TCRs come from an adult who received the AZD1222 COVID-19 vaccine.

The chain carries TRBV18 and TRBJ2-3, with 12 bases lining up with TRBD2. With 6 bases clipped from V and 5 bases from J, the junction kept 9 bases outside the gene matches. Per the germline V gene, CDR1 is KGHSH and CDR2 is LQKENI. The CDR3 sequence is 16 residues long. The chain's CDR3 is CASSPRLAGEVDTQYF. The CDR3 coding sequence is TGTGCCAGCTCTCCAAGACTAGCGGGGGAGGTAGATACGCAGTATTTT. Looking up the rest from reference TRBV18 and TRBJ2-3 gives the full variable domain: NAGVMQNPRHLVRRRGQEARLRCSPMKGHSHVYWYRQLPEEGLKFMVYLQKENIIDESGMPKERFSAEFPKEGPSILRIQQVVRGDSAAYFCASSPRLAGEVDTQYFGPGTRLTVL.

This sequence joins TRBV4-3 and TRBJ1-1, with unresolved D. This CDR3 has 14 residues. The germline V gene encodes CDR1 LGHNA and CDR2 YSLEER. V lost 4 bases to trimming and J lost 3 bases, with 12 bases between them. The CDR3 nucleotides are TGCGCCAGCAGCCTCGTTTGGGGATACACTGAAGCTTTCTTT. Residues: CASSLVWGYTEAFF.

This chain's CDR3 is CASSARTGDRGDFGFF. CDR3 coding DNA: TGTGCCAGCAGCGCTAGGACGGGGGACAGGGGCGATTTTGGTTTCTTT. The V gene is TRBV7-9, the J gene TRBJ1-1; 10 bases align to TRBD1. The CDR3 is 16 residues long. Germline V lookup: CDR1 SEHNR, CDR2 FQNEAQ (reference sequence). Unmatched junction bases numbered 19, after V lost 5 bases and J lost 13 bases.

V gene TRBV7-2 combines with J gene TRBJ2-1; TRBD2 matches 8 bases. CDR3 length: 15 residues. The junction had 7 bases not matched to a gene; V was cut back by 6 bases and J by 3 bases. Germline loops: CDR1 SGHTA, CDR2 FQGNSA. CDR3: CASSIRGGDYNEQFF. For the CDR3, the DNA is TGTGCCAGCAGTATACGGGGGGGAGACTACAATGAGCAGTTCTTC.

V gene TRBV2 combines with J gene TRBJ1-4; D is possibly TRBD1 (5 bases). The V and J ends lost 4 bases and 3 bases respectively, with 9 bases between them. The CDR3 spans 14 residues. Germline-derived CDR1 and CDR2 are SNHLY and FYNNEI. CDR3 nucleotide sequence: TGTGCCAGCAGTGGGGGCCTCCCTAATGAAAAACTGTTTTTT. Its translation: CASSGGLPNEKLFF.

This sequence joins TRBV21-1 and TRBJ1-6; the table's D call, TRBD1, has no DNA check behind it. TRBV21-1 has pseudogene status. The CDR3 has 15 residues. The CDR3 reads CASSRGHSYNSPLHF. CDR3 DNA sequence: TGTGCCAGCAGCAGGGGACACTCCTATAATTCACCCCTCCACTTT.

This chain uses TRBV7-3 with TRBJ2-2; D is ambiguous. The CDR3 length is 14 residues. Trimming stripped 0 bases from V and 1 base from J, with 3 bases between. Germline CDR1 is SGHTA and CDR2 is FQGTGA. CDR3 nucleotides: TGTGCCAGCAGCTTAACGGGGAACACCGGGGAGCTGTTTTTT. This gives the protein CASSLTGNTGELFF.

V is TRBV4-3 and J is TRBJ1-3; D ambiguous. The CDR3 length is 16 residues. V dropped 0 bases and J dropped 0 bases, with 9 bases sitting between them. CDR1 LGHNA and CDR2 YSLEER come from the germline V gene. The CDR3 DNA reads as TGCGCCAGCAGCCAAGATGTGAGTCACTCTGGAAACACCATATATTTT. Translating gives CASSQDVSHSGNTIYF.

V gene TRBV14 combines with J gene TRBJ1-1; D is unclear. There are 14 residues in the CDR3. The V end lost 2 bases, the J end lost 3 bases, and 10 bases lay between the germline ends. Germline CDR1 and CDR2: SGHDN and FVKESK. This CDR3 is CASSQSNRHTEAFF. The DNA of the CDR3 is TGTGCCAGCAGCCAATCCAATAGGCACACTGAAGCTTTCTTT.

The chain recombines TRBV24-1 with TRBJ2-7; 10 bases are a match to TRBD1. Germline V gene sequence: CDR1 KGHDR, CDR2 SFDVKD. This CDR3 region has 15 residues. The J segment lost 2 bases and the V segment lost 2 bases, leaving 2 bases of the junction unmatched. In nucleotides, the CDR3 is TGTGCCACCAGTGATTCTGGGACAGGGGCCTACGAGCAGTACTTC. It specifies CATSDSGTGAYEQYF.

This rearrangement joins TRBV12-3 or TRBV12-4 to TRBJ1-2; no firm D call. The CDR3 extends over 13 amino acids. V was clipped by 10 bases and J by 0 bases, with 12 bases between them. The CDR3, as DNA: TGTGCCACCCGGCCGCGATCTAACTATGGCTACACCTTC. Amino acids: CATRPRSNYGYTF.

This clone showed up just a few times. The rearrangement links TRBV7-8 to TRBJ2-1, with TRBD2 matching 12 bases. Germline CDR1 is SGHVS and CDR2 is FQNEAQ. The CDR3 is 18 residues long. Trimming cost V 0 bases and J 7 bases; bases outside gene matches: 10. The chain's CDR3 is CASSLANFASGGANEQFF. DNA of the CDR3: TGTGCCAGCAGCTTAGCGAATTTCGCTAGCGGGGGGGCGAATGAGCAGTTCTTC.

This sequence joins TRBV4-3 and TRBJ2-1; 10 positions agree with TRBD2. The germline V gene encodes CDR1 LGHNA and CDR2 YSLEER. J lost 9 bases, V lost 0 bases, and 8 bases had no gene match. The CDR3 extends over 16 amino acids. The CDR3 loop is CASSQDSSGGATEQFF. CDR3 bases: TGCGCCAGCAGCCAAGATAGCAGCGGGGGGGCCACTGAGCAGTTCTTC.

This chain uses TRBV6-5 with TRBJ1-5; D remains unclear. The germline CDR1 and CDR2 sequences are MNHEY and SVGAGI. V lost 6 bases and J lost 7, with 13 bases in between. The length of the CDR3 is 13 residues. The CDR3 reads CASSPGRRQPQHF. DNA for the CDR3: TGTGCCAGCAGCCCCGGCAGGAGGCAGCCCCAGCATTTT.

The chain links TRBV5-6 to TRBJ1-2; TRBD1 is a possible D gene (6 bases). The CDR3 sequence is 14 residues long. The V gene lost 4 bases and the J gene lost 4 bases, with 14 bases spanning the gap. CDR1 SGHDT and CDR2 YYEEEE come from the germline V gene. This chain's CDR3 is CASSALQGSYGYTF. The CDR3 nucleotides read TGTGCCAGCAGCGCTCTACAGGGCAGCTATGGCTACACCTTC.

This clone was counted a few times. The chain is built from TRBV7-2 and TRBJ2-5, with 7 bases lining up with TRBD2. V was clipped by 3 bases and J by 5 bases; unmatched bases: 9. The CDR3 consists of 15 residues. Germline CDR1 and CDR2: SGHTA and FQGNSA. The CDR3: CASSLKERGWETQYF. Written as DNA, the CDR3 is TGTGCCAGCAGCTTGAAAGAGCGGGGATGGGAGACCCAGTACTTC.

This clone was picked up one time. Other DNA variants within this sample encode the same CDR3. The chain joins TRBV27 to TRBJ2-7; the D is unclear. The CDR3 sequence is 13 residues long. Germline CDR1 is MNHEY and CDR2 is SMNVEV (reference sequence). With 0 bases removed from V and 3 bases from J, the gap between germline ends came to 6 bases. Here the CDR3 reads CASSLSSGYEQYF. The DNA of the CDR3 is TGTGCCAGCAGTTTATCTTCCGGCTACGAGCAGTACTTC.

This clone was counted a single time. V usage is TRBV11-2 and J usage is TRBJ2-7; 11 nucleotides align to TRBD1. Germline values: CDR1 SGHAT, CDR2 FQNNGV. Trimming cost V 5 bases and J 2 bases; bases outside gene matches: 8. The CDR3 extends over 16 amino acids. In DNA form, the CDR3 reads TGTGCCAGCAGCCCCGGTGGGGGACAGGGGGCCTACGAGCAGTACTTC. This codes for CASSPGGGQGAYEQYF.

The CDR3: CASQPAAGTYEQYF. CDR3 bases: TGCGCCAGTCAACCGGCAGCGGGGACTTACGAGCAGTACTTC. The chain carries TRBV5-1 and TRBJ2-7; 7 bases agree with TRBD2. This CDR3 comprises 14 residues. Germline V gene sequence: CDR1 SGHRS, CDR2 YFSETQ. J was trimmed by 4 bases and V by 8 bases; bases with no gene match: 12.

The CDR3 sequence is CASSYRTGYGTEAFF. CDR3 nucleotides: TGTGCCAGCAGTTACCGGACAGGATATGGGACTGAAGCTTTCTTT. The chain is built from TRBV6-6 and TRBJ1-1; 7 positions agree with TRBD1. After removal of 2 bases from V and 5 bases from J, the junction contained 8 bases not matched to a gene. Germline CDR1 MNHNY, CDR2 SVGAGI (reference sequence). The CDR3 loop spans 15 amino acids.

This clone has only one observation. The CDR3 sequence is CASSQPGNQPQHF. DNA of the CDR3: TGTGCCAGCAGCCAGCCGGGAAATCAGCCCCAGCATTTT. The chain employs TRBV7-2 and TRBJ1-5; no clear D gene. Germline V gene lookup returns CDR1 SGHTA and CDR2 FQGNSA. The CDR3 consists of 13 residues. Trimming stripped 5 bases from V and 4 bases from J, with 9 bases between.

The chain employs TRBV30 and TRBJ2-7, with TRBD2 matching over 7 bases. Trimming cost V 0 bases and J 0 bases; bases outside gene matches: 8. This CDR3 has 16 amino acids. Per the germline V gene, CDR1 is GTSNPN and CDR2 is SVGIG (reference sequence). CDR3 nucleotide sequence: TGTGCCTGGAGTGTACTGGGTGGGGGGGACTCCTACGAGCAGTACTTC. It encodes CAWSVLGGGDSYEQYF.

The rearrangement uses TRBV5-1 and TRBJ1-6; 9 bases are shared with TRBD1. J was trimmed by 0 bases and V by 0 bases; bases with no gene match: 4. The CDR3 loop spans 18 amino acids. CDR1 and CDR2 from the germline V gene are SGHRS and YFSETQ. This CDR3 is CASSLVGQGGSYNSPLHF. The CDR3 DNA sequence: TGCGCCAGCAGCTTGGTGGGACAGGGAGGCTCCTATAATTCACCCCTCCACTTT.

In DNA, the CDR3 is TGTGCCAGCAGCTTGGAGGGGAGTAGTAGTTCACCCCTCCACTTT. Encoded protein: CASSLEGSSSSPLHF. The gene calls are TRBV5-6 and TRBJ1-6, with a weak D call TRBD1 (5 bases). CDR1 and CDR2 (germline): SGHDT, YYEEEE. The CDR3 loop spans 15 amino acids. V gave up 0 bases and J gave up 9 bases, with 13 bases separating them. The full variable domain, rest sourced from reference TRBV5-6 and TRBJ1-6, is DAGVTQSPTHLIKTRGQQVTLRCSPKSGHDTVSWYQQALGQGPQFIFQYYEEEERQRGNFPDRFSGHQFPNYSSELNVNALLLGDSALYLCASSLEGSSSSPLHFGNGTRLTVT.

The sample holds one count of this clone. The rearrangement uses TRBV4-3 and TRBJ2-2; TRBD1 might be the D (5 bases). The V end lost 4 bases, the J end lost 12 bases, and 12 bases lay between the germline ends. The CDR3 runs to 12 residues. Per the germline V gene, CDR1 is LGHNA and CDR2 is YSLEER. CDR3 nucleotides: TGCGCCAGCAGCCCCGCATTGGGGCAGCTGTTTTTT. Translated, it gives CASSPALGQLFF.